This is a list of T cell receptor beta chains from one sample in a study of CD8 T cells in ankylosing spondylitis. TCRdb passed the 5' RACE reads through MiXCR, listing each CDR3 protein once. The sample lists about 220,000 distinct CDR3 sequences; 5.5% to 7.5% were seen once. Specimen: blood, either unsorted or a sorted T cell fraction (not recorded which). The receptors were sampled from a male donor with ankylosing spondylitis. Both conserved end residues are part of each CDR3. Fields, in order: D gene, J gene, CDR3 length, V gene, clone size, CDR3 protein, CDR3 DNA. D genes are given only for firm matches. Expanded clones get a size class; other rows say once, few or many, or leave the size out.

TRBD1,TRBJ2-1,18,TRBV28,few,CASSPHRGLIFLYNEQFF,TGTGCCAGCAGTCCTCACAGGGGGCTCATATTTTTATACAATGAGCAGTTCTTC
TRBD1,TRBJ2-7,15,TRBV11-2,many,CASSFRQGRSYEQYF,TGTGCCAGCAGCTTCCGACAGGGGAGGTCCTACGAGCAGTACTTC
NA,TRBJ1-1,14,TRBV19,few,CASSITGKYTEAFF,TGTGCCAGTAGTATAACCGGAAAATACACTGAAGCTTTCTTT
NA,TRBJ2-3,15,TRBV6-5,many,CASSNFRGRTDTQYF,TGTGCCAGCAGTAACTTCAGGGGACGCACAGATACGCAGTATTTT
TRBD1,TRBJ2-2,13,TRBV6-2/TRBV6-3,many,CAIWTGQMGELFF,TGTGCCATTTGGACAGGGCAAATGGGGGAGCTGTTTTTT
NA,TRBJ1-2,14,TRBV9,NA,CASSLGGGNYGYTF,TGTGCCAGCAGCCTCGGGGGCGGAAACTATGGCTACACCTTC
NA,TRBJ2-4,15,TRBV20-1,many,CSARDDPAWENIQYF,TGCAGTGCTAGAGATGATCCGGCTTGGGAAAACATTCAGTACTTC
TRBD1,TRBJ1-1,14,TRBV19,many,CASSMPDRGTEAFF,TGTGCCAGTAGTATGCCGGACAGGGGGACTGAAGCTTTCTTT
NA,TRBJ2-1,15,TRBV20-1,many,CSAASGDRAYNEQFF,TGCAGTGCTGCTAGCGGGGACAGGGCCTACAATGAGCAGTTCTTC
NA,TRBJ2-7,13,TRBV25-1,NA,CASSETYPYEQYF,TGTGCCAGCAGTGAGACGTACCCCTACGAGCAGTACTTC